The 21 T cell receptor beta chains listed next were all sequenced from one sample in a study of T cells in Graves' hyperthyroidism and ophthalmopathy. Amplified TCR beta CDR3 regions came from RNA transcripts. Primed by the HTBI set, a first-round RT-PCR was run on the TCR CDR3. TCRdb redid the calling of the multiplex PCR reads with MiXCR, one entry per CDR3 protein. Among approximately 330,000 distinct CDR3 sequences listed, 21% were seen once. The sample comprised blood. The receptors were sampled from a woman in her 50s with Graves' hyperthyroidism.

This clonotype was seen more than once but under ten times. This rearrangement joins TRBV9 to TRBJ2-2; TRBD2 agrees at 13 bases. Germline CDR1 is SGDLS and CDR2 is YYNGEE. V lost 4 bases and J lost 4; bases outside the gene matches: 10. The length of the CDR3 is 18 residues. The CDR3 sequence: CASSIGLAGAPSTGELFF. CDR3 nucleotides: TGTGCCAGCAGCATCGGACTAGCGGGAGCTCCTAGCACCGGGGAGCTGTTTTTT.

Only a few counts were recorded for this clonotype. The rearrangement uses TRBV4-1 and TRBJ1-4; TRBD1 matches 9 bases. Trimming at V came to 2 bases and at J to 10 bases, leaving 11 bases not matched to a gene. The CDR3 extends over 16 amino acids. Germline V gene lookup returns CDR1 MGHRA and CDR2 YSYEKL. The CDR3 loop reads CASSQPRDRAFGKLFF. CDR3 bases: TGCGCCAGCAGCCAACCCCGGGACAGGGCGTTTGGAAAACTGTTTTTT.

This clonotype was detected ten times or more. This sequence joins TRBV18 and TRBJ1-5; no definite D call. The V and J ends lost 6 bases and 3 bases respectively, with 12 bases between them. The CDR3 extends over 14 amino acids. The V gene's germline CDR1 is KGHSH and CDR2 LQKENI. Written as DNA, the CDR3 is TGTGCCAGCTCTGTCGGGAGGGCCAATCAGCCCCAGCATTTT. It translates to CASSVGRANQPQHF. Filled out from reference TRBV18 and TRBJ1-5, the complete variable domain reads NAGVMQNPRHLVRRRGQEARLRCSPMKGHSHVYWYRQLPEEGLKFMVYLQKENIIDESGMPKERFSAEFPKEGPSILRIQQVVRGDSAAYFCASSVGRANQPQHFGDGTRLSIL.

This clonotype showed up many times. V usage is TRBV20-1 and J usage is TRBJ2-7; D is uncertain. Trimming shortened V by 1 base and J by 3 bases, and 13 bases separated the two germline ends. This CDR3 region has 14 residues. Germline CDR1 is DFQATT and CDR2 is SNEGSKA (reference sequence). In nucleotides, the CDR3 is TGCAGTGCTAGAGGCCCCAAGGAAAGCTACGAGCAGTACTTC. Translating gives CSARGPKESYEQYF.

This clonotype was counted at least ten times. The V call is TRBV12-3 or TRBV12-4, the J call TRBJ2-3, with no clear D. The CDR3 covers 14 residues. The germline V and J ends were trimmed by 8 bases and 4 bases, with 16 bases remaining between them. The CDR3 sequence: CASLGGRSPDTQYF. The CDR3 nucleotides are TGTGCCAGCTTGGGCGGACGGTCACCAGATACGCAGTATTTT.

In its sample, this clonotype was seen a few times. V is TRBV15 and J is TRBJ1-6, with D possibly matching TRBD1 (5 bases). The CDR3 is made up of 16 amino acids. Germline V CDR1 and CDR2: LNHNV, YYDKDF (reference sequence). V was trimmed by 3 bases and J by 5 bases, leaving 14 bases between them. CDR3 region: CATSREPGLNNSPLHF. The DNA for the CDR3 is TGTGCCACCAGCAGGGAGCCGGGACTGAATAATTCACCCCTCCACTTT. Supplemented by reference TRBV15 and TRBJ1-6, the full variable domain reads DAMVIQNPRYQVTQFGKPVTLSCSQTLNHNVMYWYQQKSSQAPKLLFHYYDKDFNNEADTPDNFQSRRPNTSFCFLDIRSPGLGDTAMYLCATSREPGLNNSPLHFGNGTRLTVT.

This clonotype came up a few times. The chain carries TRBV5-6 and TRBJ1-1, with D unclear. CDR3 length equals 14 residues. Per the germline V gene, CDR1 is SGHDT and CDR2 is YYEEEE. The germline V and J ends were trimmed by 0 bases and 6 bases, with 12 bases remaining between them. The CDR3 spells CASSLESLPSEAFF. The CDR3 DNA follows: TGTGCCAGCAGCTTGGAGTCCTTACCTTCTGAAGCTTTCTTT.

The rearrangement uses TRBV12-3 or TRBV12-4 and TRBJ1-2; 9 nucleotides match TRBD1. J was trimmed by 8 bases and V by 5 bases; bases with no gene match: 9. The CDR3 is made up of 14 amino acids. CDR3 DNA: TGTGCCAGCAGTCCCGACGGACAGGGGCAAGGCTACACCTTC. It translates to CASSPDGQGQGYTF.

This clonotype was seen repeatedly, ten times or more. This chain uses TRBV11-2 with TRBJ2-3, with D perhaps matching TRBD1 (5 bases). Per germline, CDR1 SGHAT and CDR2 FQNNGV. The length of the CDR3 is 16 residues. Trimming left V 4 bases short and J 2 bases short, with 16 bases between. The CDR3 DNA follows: TGTGCCAGCAGCTCCGGACACATACTTCCCACAGATACGCAGTATTTT. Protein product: CASSSGHILPTDTQYF.

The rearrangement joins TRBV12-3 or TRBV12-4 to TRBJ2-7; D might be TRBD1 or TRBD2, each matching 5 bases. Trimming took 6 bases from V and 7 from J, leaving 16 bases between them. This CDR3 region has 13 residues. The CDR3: CASRVTAPGEQYF. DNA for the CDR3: TGTGCCAGCAGGGTGACAGCCCCGGGGGAGCAGTACTTC.

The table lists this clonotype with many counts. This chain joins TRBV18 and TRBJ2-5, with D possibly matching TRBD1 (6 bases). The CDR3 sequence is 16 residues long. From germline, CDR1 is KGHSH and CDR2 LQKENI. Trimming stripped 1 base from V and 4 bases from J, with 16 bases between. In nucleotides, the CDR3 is TGTGCCAGCTCACCACGAGAGGCAGTAGGGGGAGAGACCCAGTACTTC. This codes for CASSPREAVGGETQYF. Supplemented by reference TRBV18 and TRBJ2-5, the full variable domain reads NAGVMQNPRHLVRRRGQEARLRCSPMKGHSHVYWYRQLPEEGLKFMVYLQKENIIDESGMPKERFSAEFPKEGPSILRIQQVVRGDSAAYFCASSPREAVGGETQYFGPGTRLLVL.

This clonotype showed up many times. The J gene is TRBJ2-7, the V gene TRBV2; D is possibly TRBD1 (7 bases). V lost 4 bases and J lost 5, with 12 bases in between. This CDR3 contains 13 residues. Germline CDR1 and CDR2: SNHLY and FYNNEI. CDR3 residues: CASSVEGAHEQYF. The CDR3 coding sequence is TGTGCCAGCAGTGTGGAGGGGGCCCACGAGCAGTACTTC.

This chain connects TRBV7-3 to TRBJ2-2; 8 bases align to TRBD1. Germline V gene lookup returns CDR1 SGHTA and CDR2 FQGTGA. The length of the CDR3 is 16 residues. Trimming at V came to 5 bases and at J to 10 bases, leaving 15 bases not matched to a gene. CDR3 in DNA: TGTGCCAGCAGCGAAATCAAAGGACAGGGCTCTTTGGAGCTGTTTTTT. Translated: CASSEIKGQGSLELFF.

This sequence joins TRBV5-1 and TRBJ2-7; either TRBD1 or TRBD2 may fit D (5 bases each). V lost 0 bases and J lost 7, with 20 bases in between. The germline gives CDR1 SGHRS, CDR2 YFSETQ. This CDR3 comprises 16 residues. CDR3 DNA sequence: TGCGCCAGCAGCTTGGCCTCATTTCGGGGCCCAATGGAGCAGTACTTC. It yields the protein CASSLASFRGPMEQYF.

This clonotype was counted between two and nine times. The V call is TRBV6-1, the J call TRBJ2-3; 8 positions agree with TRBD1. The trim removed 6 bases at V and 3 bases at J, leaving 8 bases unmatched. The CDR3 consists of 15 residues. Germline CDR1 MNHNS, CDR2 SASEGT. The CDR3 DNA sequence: TGTGCCAGCAGGCCGACAGGGGCCGGGACAGATACGCAGTATTTT. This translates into CASRPTGAGTDTQYF.

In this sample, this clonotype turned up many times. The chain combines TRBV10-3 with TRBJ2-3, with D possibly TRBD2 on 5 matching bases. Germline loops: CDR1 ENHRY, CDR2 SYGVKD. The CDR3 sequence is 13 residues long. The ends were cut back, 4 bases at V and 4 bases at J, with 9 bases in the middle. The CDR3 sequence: CAISVEVSDTQYF. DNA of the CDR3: TGTGCCATCAGTGTGGAGGTTTCAGATACGCAGTATTTT.

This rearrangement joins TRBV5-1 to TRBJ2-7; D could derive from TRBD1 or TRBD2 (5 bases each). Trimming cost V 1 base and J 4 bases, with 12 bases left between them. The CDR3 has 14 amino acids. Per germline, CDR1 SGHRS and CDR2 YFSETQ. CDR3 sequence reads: CASSLPGSGYEQYF. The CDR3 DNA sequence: TGCGCCAGCAGCTTGCCAGGGAGTGGGTACGAGCAGTACTTC.

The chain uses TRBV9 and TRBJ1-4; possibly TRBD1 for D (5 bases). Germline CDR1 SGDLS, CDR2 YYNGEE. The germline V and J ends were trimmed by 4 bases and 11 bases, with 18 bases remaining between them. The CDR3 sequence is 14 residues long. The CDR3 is CASSQGRGREKLFF. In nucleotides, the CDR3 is TGTGCCAGCAGCCAGGGACGGGGCAGGGAGAAACTGTTTTTT.

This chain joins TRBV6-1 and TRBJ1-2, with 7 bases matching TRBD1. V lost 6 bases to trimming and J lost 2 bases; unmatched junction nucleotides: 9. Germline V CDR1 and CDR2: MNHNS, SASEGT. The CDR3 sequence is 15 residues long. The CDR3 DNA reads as TGTGCCAGCAGGCTCACGGGACAGTCAAACTATGGCTACACCTTC. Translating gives CASRLTGQSNYGYTF.

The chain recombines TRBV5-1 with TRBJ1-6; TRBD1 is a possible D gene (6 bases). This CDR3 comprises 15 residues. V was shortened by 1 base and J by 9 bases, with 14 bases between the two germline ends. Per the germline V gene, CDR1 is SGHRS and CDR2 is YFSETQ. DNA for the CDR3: TGCGCCAGCAGCTTGTCCCAACAGGGTGGTTCACCCCTCCACTTT. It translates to CASSLSQQGGSPLHF.

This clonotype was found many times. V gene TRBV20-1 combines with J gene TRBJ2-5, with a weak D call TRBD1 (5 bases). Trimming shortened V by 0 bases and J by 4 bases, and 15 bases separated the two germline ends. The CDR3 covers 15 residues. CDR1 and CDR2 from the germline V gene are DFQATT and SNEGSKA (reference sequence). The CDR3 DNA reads TGCAGTGCTAGAGACGCGACAGTGGTGGGAGAGACCCAGTACTTC. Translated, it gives CSARDATVVGETQYF.